The TCR beta chain described here comes from a study of CD8 T cells in Susac syndrome (dated by TCRdb to between 2018 and 2021). In terms of the full investigation: Among the sequenced Susac syndrome patients, about 6 had clinically active disease and eight were in clinical remission. At blood withdrawal, Susac syndrome patients were therapy-naive, treated with corticosteroids (with IVIg additionally given to some), or treated with IVIg alone. Whether CD8+ T cell activation and differentiation in Susac syndrome was antigen driven was tested using repertoire sequencing.

The germline V gene supplies CDR1 MNHEY and CDR2 SVGEGT. V loses 7 bases at its end and J loses 3 bases; junction bases beyond the gene matches: 2. Including cysteine and phenylalanine, the CDR3 has 13 amino acids. Only the CDR3 region is kept as DNA, spanning 39 bases read in frame from base 1. RNA was extracted using the RNeasy kit, and roughly 0.45 to 1 ug of the RNA was reverse transcribed with random hexamers. The immunoSEQ multiplex PCR assay, covering 54 Vbeta and 13 Jbeta segments, was used to amplify TCR beta CDR3 regions. To correct PCR amplification bias, a synthetic template baseline was used for both primer optimization and computational correction. The original methods were these. Only productive sequences were kept, with reads annotated to V, D and J genes according to IMGT and analyzed in immunoSEQ Analyzer. To calculate clonality, Shannon entropy was normalized by log2 of the number of productive unique sequences and then subtracted from one. For each patient and control, public and private clones were evaluated among the 100 most prevalent clones. Susac-specific clones were defined as absent from healthy and MS cohorts, around 980 published viral clones and other ImmuneACCESS disease sequences. The public reads were quality trimmed at Q25 with fastp and then assembled into clones with MiXCR by TCRdb, keeping productive beta chains. Identical CDR3 protein sequences are pooled into one entry, listed with their most common genes and DNA. TCRdb's processing, not the authors' own work, is the source of the V and J calls. The sample data list 70,000 to 75,000 distinct CDR3 sequences, and 93% of these were observed just once. In total, the top ten clones hold approximately 0.15% of the sample.

Results and caveats for the whole study, not just this receptor: In patients with Susac syndrome, the CD4+ T cell repertoire showed no detectable clonal expansion. The number of individuals in the TCR sequencing and HLA analysis was recognized as being relatively small.

Turning to this clonotype: What this receptor recognizes is not known. No quality values exist for individual bases; no much larger clone is one base distant.

Peripheral blood CD8+ and CD4+ T cells from healthy donors, Susac syndrome patients and multiple sclerosis patients were profiled by high-throughput TCR beta sequencing. Recently defined diagnostic criteria for definite or probable disease were met by the Susac syndrome patients. Bulk CD8+ and CD4+ T cells were purified magnetically by negative isolation, whereas CD8+ TEMRA cells were enriched by FACS. Blood was collected in EDTA tubes and processed within 24 hours, with PBMCs isolated through density gradient centrifugation. PBMCs intended for TCR sequencing were frozen in liquid nitrogen and were later thawed in a 37 degrees C water bath. Purity of sorted or isolated CD4+, CD8+ and CD8+ TEMRA cells was at least 90%.

The sample was CD4+ T cells from PBMCs. The sequence joins TRBV6-2 or TRBV6-3 to TRBJ2-2, with 7 junctional bases fitting TRBD1. This TCR was sampled from a human donor with Susac syndrome. This receptor has the CDR3 CASTDRDTGELFF. The sequenced DNA is TGTGCCAGCACCGACAGGGACACCGGGGAGCTGTTTTTT.